The 23 T cell receptor beta chains in this list originate from one sample, sequenced in a study of CD8+ T cells in alopecia areata. The treatment: oral pan-JAK inhibitor, 5-10 mg twice daily. The authors extracted RNA and reverse transcribed it into cDNA as the sequencing template. Assay used: immunoSEQ multiplex PCR; TCRdb lists only in-frame clones, some missing. Of 150,000 to 200,000 clones listed, approximately 62% are singletons. Sequenced here: CD4+ T cells sorted from blood, sampled at week 24, from a patient treated with tofacitinib. Receptor source: a human donor with alopecia areata.

This clone was counted only a few times. The chain is built from TRBV5-1 and TRBJ2-7; D is ambiguous. Looked up from germline, CDR1 is SGHRS and CDR2 is YFSETQ. The CDR3 extends over 14 amino acids. Trimming cost V 4 bases and J 3 bases, with 14 bases left between them. The CDR3 DNA reads as TGCGCCAGCAGCCCCCCTGGGTCGGTCTACGAGCAGTACTTC. It codes for CASSPPGSVYEQYF.

V and J are TRBV9 and TRBJ2-1; 8 bases are shared with TRBD1. The CDR3 has 15 amino acids. CDR1 and CDR2 from the germline V gene are SGDLS and YYNGEE. Trimming at V came to 0 bases and at J to 6 bases, leaving 5 bases not matched to a gene. CDR3 residues: CASSVEGTGSNEQFF. The DNA of the CDR3 is TGTGCCAGCAGCGTAGAAGGGACAGGATCCAATGAGCAGTTCTTC.

V usage is TRBV9 and J usage is TRBJ2-5; the D gene is possibly TRBD2 (5 bases). Germline V gene data show CDR1 as SGDLS and CDR2 as YYNGEE. The CDR3 totals 14 residues. Trimming took 4 bases from V and 4 from J, leaving 14 bases between them. DNA for the CDR3: TGTGCCAGCAGCCCTCGGACTCTCCCAGAGACCCAGTACTTC. It is translated as CASSPRTLPETQYF.

The chain has TRBV5-1 and TRBJ1-3; D uncertain. This CDR3 has 14 amino acids. The V gene's germline CDR1 is SGHRS and CDR2 YFSETQ. Trimming left V 0 bases short and J 4 bases short, with 8 bases between. The CDR3 DNA follows: TGCGCCAGCAGCTTGGGCGGTGGAGGAAACACCATATATTTT. Amino acids: CASSLGGGGNTIYF.

This clone was observed a handful of times. The rearrangement joins TRBV12-5 to TRBJ1-4; no definite D call. The V and J ends lost 3 bases and 8 bases respectively, with 10 bases between them. Germline V gene lookup returns CDR1 LGHNT and CDR2 FRNRAP. The CDR3 totals 13 residues. CDR3 nucleotide sequence: TGTGCTAGTGGTTTTGGTGGTGAAGAAAAACTGTTTTTT. As protein: CASGFGGEEKLFF.

The chain couples TRBV7-2 to TRBJ2-1, with D possibly being TRBD2 (7 bases). CDR3 size: 15 residues. CDR1 is SGHTA, CDR2 FQGNSA, per germline. V was shortened by 5 bases and J by 7 bases, with 18 bases between the two germline ends. CDR3 sequence (DNA): TGTGCCAGCAGCATGGGGGGGCCCAGTAGAAATGAGCAGTTCTTC. This encodes CASSMGGPSRNEQFF.

The V call is TRBV7-2, the J call TRBJ2-1, with TRBD2 matching over 8 bases. The CDR3 is 15 residues long. The V segment lost 4 bases and the J segment 0 bases; nucleotides outside the gene matches: 2. CDR1 and CDR2 (germline): SGHTA, FQGNSA. The CDR3 coding sequence is TGTGCCAGCAGCTGGGCGGGGGGCTCCTACAATGAGCAGTTCTTC. Translated: CASSWAGGSYNEQFF.

J is TRBJ2-1 and V is TRBV5-8, with 8 nucleotides matching TRBD1. Trimming removed 7 bases from V and 1 base from J; junction bases left unmatched: 4. The V gene's germline CDR1 is SGHTS and CDR2 YDEGEE. The CDR3 is made up of 14 amino acids. The CDR3 loop reads CASGYRGSYNEQFF. In nucleotides, the CDR3 is TGTGCCAGCGGATACAGGGGGTCCTACAATGAGCAGTTCTTC.

The V call is TRBV28, the J call TRBJ1-5; 9 positions agree with TRBD1. J lost 7 bases, V lost 5 bases, and 9 bases had no gene match. The CDR3 has 15 amino acids. Germline V gives CDR1 MDHEN, CDR2 SYDVKM. The CDR3 bases are TGTGCCAGCAGTCCCGGGACAGGGAAGAGGCAGCCCCAGCATTTT. Its translation: CASSPGTGKRQPQHF.

This chain joins TRBV29-1 and TRBJ1-1; no clear D gene. Trimming took 4 bases from V and 3 from J, leaving 15 bases between them. The germline V gene has CDR1 SQVTM and CDR2 ANQGSEA. The CDR3 is 14 amino acids. DNA of the CDR3: TGCAGCGTTGCTGGGAGGCAGCGGGACACTGAAGCTTTCTTT. Residues: CSVAGRQRDTEAFF. Full variable domain (outside the CDR3, taken from reference TRBV29-1 and TRBJ1-1): SAVISQKPSRDICQRGTSLTIQCQVDSQVTMMFWYRQQPGQSLTLIATANQGSEATYESGFVIDKFPISRPNLTFSTLTVSNMSPEDSSIYLCSVAGRQRDTEAFFGQGTRLTVV.

This clone occurred a few times. The chain uses TRBV4-2 and TRBJ2-6; 9 positions agree with TRBD2. From germline, CDR1 is LGHNA and CDR2 YNFKEQ. V trimming: 4 bases; J trimming: 4 bases; junction bases outside the gene matches: 2. The CDR3 loop spans 15 amino acids. The CDR3 is CASSPSGAGANVLTF. The CDR3 DNA is TGTGCCAGCAGCCCTAGCGGGGCGGGGGCCAACGTCCTGACTTTC.

The chain's CDR3 is CASSSDRELEQYF. The CDR3 bases are TGTGCCAGCAGCTCCGACAGGGAACTTGAGCAGTACTTC. The chain recombines TRBV7-9 with TRBJ2-7; 7 bases match TRBD1. V lost 4 bases to trimming and J lost 7 bases; unmatched junction nucleotides: 7. Germline loops: CDR1 SEHNR, CDR2 FQNEAQ (reference sequence). The CDR3 is 13 amino acids. Combining the CDR3 with reference TRBV7-9 and TRBJ2-7 gives the whole variable domain DTGVSQNPRHKITKRGQNVTFRCDPISEHNRLYWYRQTLGQGPEFLTYFQNEAQLEKSRLLSDRFSAERPKGSFSTLEIQRTEQGDSAMYLCASSSDRELEQYFGPGTRLTVT.

This clone showed up just a few times. The rearrangement joins TRBV7-2 to TRBJ2-4; D is unresolved. This CDR3 has 16 amino acids. In germline, CDR1 is SGHTA, CDR2 FQGNSA. Trimming cost V 0 bases and J 0 bases, with 9 bases left between them. For the CDR3, the DNA is TGTGCCAGCAGCTTAGCCTCTCGCGGAGCCAAAAACATTCAGTACTTC. Protein sequence: CASSLASRGAKNIQYF.

The genes are TRBV29-1 and TRBJ1-5, with D tentatively TRBD1 (5 bases). Trimming pared 6 bases from V and 2 bases from J, leaving 20 bases between. Germline V gene sequence: CDR1 SQVTM, CDR2 ANQGSEA. This CDR3 is built from 16 residues. CDR3 nucleotides: TGCAGCGTACTGGGAGCGGGGCCGGAGGGCAATCAGCCCCAGCATTTT. Amino acid sequence: CSVLGAGPEGNQPQHF.

The genes are TRBV6-1 and TRBJ2-7, with 8 bases aligning to TRBD2. The V and J ends lost 4 bases and 5 bases, in that order; junction bases with no gene match: 7. In germline, CDR1 is MNHNS, CDR2 SASEGT. This CDR3 contains 14 residues. CDR3 region: CASSAGLAVDEQYF. For the CDR3, the DNA is TGTGCCAGCAGTGCCGGACTAGCCGTGGACGAGCAGTACTTC.

This chain joins TRBV5-1 and TRBJ2-1; 11 positions agree with TRBD2. CDR1 is SGHRS and CDR2 is YFSETQ in the germline V gene. V was pared by 7 bases and J by 7 bases, with 7 bases of the junction left unmatched. The CDR3 is 14 amino acids. The CDR3 coding sequence is TGCGCCAGCGCGTGGGCTAGCGGGGGGAATGAGCAGTTCTTC. It specifies CASAWASGGNEQFF.

The V and J genes are TRBV7-2 and TRBJ2-7, with D possibly matching TRBD2 (6 bases). The length of the CDR3 is 13 residues. The ends were cut back, 3 bases at V and 3 bases at J, with 9 bases in the middle. In germline, CDR1 is SGHTA, CDR2 FQGNSA. As DNA, the CDR3 is TGTGCCAGCAGCTTTTTGGGGGGCTACGAGCAGTACTTC. Protein: CASSFLGGYEQYF.

The chain joins TRBV4-1 to TRBJ1-5, with D hard to call. The CDR3 is made up of 15 amino acids. Trimming removed 0 bases from V and 3 bases from J, with 9 bases in between. CDR1 and CDR2 from the germline V gene are MGHRA and YSYEKL. This chain's CDR3 is CASSQEESINQPQHF. The DNA for the CDR3 is TGCGCCAGCAGCCAAGAGGAATCGATCAATCAGCCCCAGCATTTT.

This clone has more than one count but fewer than ten. V is TRBV29-1 and J is TRBJ2-7; D assignment may be TRBD1 or TRBD2 (5 bases each). V was cut by 0 bases and J by 1 base, with 19 bases left in between. CDR3 length: 17 amino acids. Germline V gene lookup returns CDR1 SQVTM and CDR2 ANQGSEA. CDR3 DNA sequence: TGCAGCGTTGAAGATGGGGGATCCGGCACAGAATCCTACGAGCAGTACTTC. Translating it yields CSVEDGGSGTESYEQYF.

This clone was found once. The rearrangement links TRBV30 to TRBJ1-6; D possibly corresponds to TRBD1 (5 bases). V was trimmed by 4 bases and J by 0 bases, leaving 19 bases between them. Germline V lookup: CDR1 GTSNPN, CDR2 SVGIG (reference sequence). The CDR3 sequence is 18 residues long. The CDR3 loop reads CAWTRKGTPSSYNSPLHF. CDR3 sequence (DNA): TGTGCCTGGACCAGAAAGGGGACCCCAAGCTCCTATAATTCACCCCTCCACTTT.

This chain joins TRBV5-1 and TRBJ1-1; TRBD1 matches at 7 bases. Germline V lookup: CDR1 SGHRS, CDR2 YFSETQ. V shed 0 bases and J 6 bases; nucleotides not matched to a gene: 2. The CDR3 runs to 13 residues. CDR3 in DNA: TGCGCCAGCAGCTTGGAGGGGACAGCTGAAGCTTTCTTT. This sequence encodes CASSLEGTAEAFF. The variable domain in full, completed from reference TRBV5-1 and TRBJ1-1, reads KAGVTQTPRYLIKTRGQQVTLSCSPISGHRSVSWYQQTPGQGLQFLFEYFSETQRNKGNFPGRFSGRQFSNSRSEMNVSTLELGDSALYLCASSLEGTAEAFFGQGTRLTVV.

A word on this clone: In the same sample, other DNA sequences code for this CDR3. V and J are TRBV15 and TRBJ2-7; TRBD1 might be the D (5 bases). Germline V CDR1 and CDR2: LNHNV, YYDKDF (reference sequence). V was clipped by 1 base and J by 3 bases, with 7 bases between them. The CDR3 covers 13 residues. CDR3 bases: TGTGCCACCAGCAGAGTAGACAGCTACGAGCAGTACTTC. Translated: CATSRVDSYEQYF.

This clone was picked up a small number of times. The rearrangement uses TRBV5-1 and TRBJ2-1, with D unresolved. Germline V gene data show CDR1 as SGHRS and CDR2 as YFSETQ. The CDR3 is 13 residues long. Trimming took 5 bases from V and 5 from J, leaving 11 bases between them. CDR3 sequence reads: CASSPSGNNEQFF. CDR3 sequence (DNA): TGCGCCAGCAGTCCCTCAGGTAACAATGAGCAGTTCTTC.